Below are 21 T cell receptor beta chains sequenced from a single sample in a study of blood T cells in healthy people across ages. Next came a second PCR, run for about 7 to 12 cycles, which used a sample-barcoded 5' primer along with a J-beta primer mix. TCRdb re-analysed the 5' RACE reads in MiXCR, keeping a single row per CDR3 protein. The table lists 650,000 to 1,000,000 distinct CDR3 sequences, roughly 34% of them singletons, with under 15% in the top ten. The specimen sequenced was blood. The origin of the receptors is a man younger than 30 in good health.

This sequence joins TRBV9 and TRBJ2-4; 8 bases agree with TRBD1. The J call may be mistaken, given a closer DNA end match to TRBJ2-7. The CDR3 totals 16 residues. Germline assignment: CDR1 SGDLS and CDR2 YYNGEE. CDR3 sequence: CASSVYLGQGRDEQYF. The CDR3 coding sequence is TGTGCCAGCAGCGTATACCTTGGACAGGGCAGGGACGAGCAGTACTTC.

This sequence joins TRBV4-3 and TRBJ2-7; D remains ambiguous. This CDR3 spans 16 amino acids. The V and J ends lost 1 base and 0 bases respectively, with 13 bases between them. Per the germline V gene, CDR1 is LGHNA and CDR2 is YSLEER. The CDR3 region has the DNA TGCGCCAGCAGCCAAGTCCCGCAGGCCCTCTCCTACGAGCAGTACTTC. Its translation is CASSQVPQALSYEQYF.

In its sample, this clonotype was seen a few times. V is TRBV15 and J is TRBJ1-1; no definite D call. V was clipped by 8 bases and J by 3 bases, with 10 bases between them. Germline V gene sequence: CDR1 LNHNV, CDR2 YYDKDF (reference sequence). The CDR3 is 12 amino acids. CDR3 residues: CATANGDTEAFF. The CDR3 coding sequence is TGTGCCACCGCGAATGGGGACACTGAAGCTTTCTTT.

The J gene is TRBJ2-3, the V gene TRBV7-2; TRBD2 matches at 8 bases. After removal of 5 bases from V and 8 bases from J, the junction contained 15 bases not matched to a gene. CDR1 is SGHTA, CDR2 FQGNSA, per germline. The CDR3 runs 16 residues. The CDR3 loop reads CASSDGSSGPQGTQYF. The DNA of the CDR3 is TGTGCCAGCAGCGACGGATCTAGCGGGCCCCAGGGTACGCAGTATTTT.

This rearrangement joins TRBV7-2 to TRBJ2-7; TRBD2 is a possible D gene (5 bases). The CDR3 covers 12 residues. Trimming took off 1 base at V and 9 bases at J, with 10 bases between the two ends. Germline V gene data show CDR1 as SGHTA and CDR2 as FQGNSA. The chain's CDR3 is CASSLGLRGQYF. The CDR3 DNA reads as TGTGCCAGCAGCTTAGGACTACGTGGGCAGTACTTC. The variable domain in full, with the rest retrieved from reference TRBV7-2 and TRBJ2-7, is GAGVSQSPSNKVTEKGKDVELRCDPISGHTALYWYRQSLGQGLEFLIYFQGNSAPDKSGLPSDRFSAERTGGSVSTLTIQRTQQEDSAVYLCASSLGLRGQYFGPGTRLTVT.

This clonotype was observed a handful of times. CDR3: CASSLLLVDTQYF. The CDR3 region has the DNA TGTGCCAGCAGCCTCCTTTTGGTAGATACGCAGTATTTT. The rearrangement uses TRBV11-2 and TRBJ2-3; D not certain. The CDR3 is 13 amino acids. Germline CDR1 reads SGHAT; CDR2 reads FQNNGV. Trimming removed 5 bases from V and 5 bases from J, with 11 bases in between.

This clonotype occurred a few times. This sequence joins TRBV7-2 and TRBJ1-2; TRBD1 might be the D (5 bases). CDR3 size: 13 residues. The germline gives CDR1 SGHTA, CDR2 FQGNSA. Trimming shortened V by 7 bases and J by 6 bases, and 15 bases separated the two germline ends. The CDR3 spells CASTRTTRDGYTF. The CDR3 DNA reads TGTGCCAGCACCCGGACCACCAGGGATGGCTACACCTTC.

This clonotype has only a few counts. V is TRBV5-1 and J is TRBJ2-5, with 12 bases lining up with TRBD2. CDR3 length: 16 amino acids. The trim removed 1 base at V and 2 bases at J, leaving 3 bases unmatched. The V gene's germline CDR1 is SGHRS and CDR2 YFSETQ. The CDR3 sequence: CASSLKTSGGQETQYF. The CDR3 DNA is TGCGCCAGCAGCTTGAAGACTAGCGGGGGTCAAGAGACCCAGTACTTC.

This clonotype was picked up many times. The rearrangement uses TRBV4-3 and TRBJ2-5, with D possibly called TRBD1 or TRBD2 (5 bases each). V was cut by 0 bases and J by 4 bases, with 15 bases left in between. This CDR3 region has 16 residues. The germline V gene encodes CDR1 LGHNA and CDR2 YSLEER. Here the CDR3 DNA reads TGCGCCAGCAGCCAAGACTTATCGGCTGGGGGAGAGACCCAGTACTTC. Its translation is CASSQDLSAGGETQYF.

In this sample, this clonotype turned up many times. The genes are TRBV20-1 and TRBJ2-3; D remains ambiguous. The germline V gene has CDR1 DFQATT and CDR2 SNEGSKA (reference sequence). V was cut by 6 bases and J by 4 bases, with 20 bases left in between. This CDR3 has 15 residues. The CDR3 sequence is CSAPGYPLGPDTQYF. The CDR3 nucleotides are TGCAGTGCCCCTGGGTATCCGCTGGGCCCAGATACGCAGTATTTT.

V is TRBV4-2 and J is TRBJ1-4; D gene uncertain. CDR1 LGHNA and CDR2 YNFKEQ come from the germline V gene. V lost 2 bases to trimming and J lost 3 bases, with 10 bases between them. The CDR3 has 15 amino acids. CDR3 in amino acids: CASSQFWQSNEKLFF. The CDR3 nucleotides are TGTGCCAGCAGCCAATTTTGGCAGTCTAATGAAAAACTGTTTTTT.

J is TRBJ1-6 and V is TRBV4-3, with D hard to call. CDR3 length equals 17 residues. CDR1 and CDR2 (germline): LGHNA, YSLEER. V lost 0 bases to trimming and J lost 3 bases, with 12 bases between them. Here the CDR3 reads CASSQESGTGYNSPLHF. The CDR3 region has the DNA TGCGCCAGCAGCCAAGAAAGTGGAACGGGCTATAATTCACCCCTCCACTTT.

The chain has TRBV6-1 and TRBJ2-3; D gene ambiguous. The CDR3 runs to 11 residues. Trimming took off 9 bases at V and 7 bases at J, with 11 bases between the two ends. Germline CDR1 MNHNS, CDR2 SASEGT. DNA for the CDR3: TGTGCCAGTCAATCGGCCTATACGCAGTATTTT. Encoded protein: CASQSAYTQYF.

Of note for this clonotype: A clone one base away is much larger, so this may be a read error. The chain links TRBV29-1 to TRBJ1-1, with D perhaps TRBD1 (5 bases). From germline, CDR1 is SQVTM and CDR2 ANQGSEA. This CDR3 contains 11 residues. CDR3 DNA: TGCAGCGGTGAATGGGGGTTTTCAGCTTTCTTT. Residues: CSGEWGFSAFF.

This clonotype came up a few times. The rearrangement links TRBV5-1 to TRBJ2-7; TRBD1 matches at 9 bases. With V trimmed by 0 bases and J by 1 base, 8 bases remained unmatched. The CDR3 has 17 residues. Germline assignment: CDR1 SGHRS and CDR2 YFSETQ. In DNA form, the CDR3 reads TGCGCCAGCAGCTTGGTGGGGACAGGGATGCTATCCTACGAGCAGTACTTC. This sequence encodes CASSLVGTGMLSYEQYF.

The CDR3 region is CASRDLDEQYF. The CDR3 DNA is TGTGCCAGCCGAGACCTCGATGAGCAGTACTTC. V is TRBV12-3 or TRBV12-4 and J is TRBJ2-4; D uncertain. Deletions cut 8 bases from V and 13 bases from J, with 15 bases between. The CDR3 has 11 residues.

V usage is TRBV6-2 or TRBV6-3 and J usage is TRBJ1-5; 8 nucleotides line up with TRBD1. The V gene's germline CDR1 is MNHEY and CDR2 SVGEGT. CDR3 length: 16 residues. V shed 7 bases and J 3 bases; nucleotides not matched to a gene: 11. CDR3 protein: CASKGRGPISNQPQHF. The CDR3 DNA reads as TGTGCCAGCAAAGGCAGGGGGCCCATTTCCAATCAGCCCCAGCATTTT.

In regard to this clonotype: A read error may explain this, as a much larger clone is one base away. The chain links TRBV12-3 or TRBV12-4 to TRBJ1-2; weak D call: TRBD1 (5 bases). The CDR3 spans 14 residues. Trimming shortened V by 6 bases and J by 6 bases, and 17 bases separated the two germline ends. The CDR3 loop reads CASSEGRVNHGYTF. The CDR3 bases are TGTGCCAGCAGCGAGGGGCGGGTGAACCATGGCTACACCTTC.

A remark on this clonotype: Sequence at one end of the junction differs from germline and may be a read error. The chain joins TRBV4-3 to TRBJ1-1; 12 nucleotides line up with TRBD1. Germline V gene lookup returns CDR1 LGHNA and CDR2 YSLEER. The CDR3 has 16 residues. The CDR3 DNA follows: TGCGCCAGCAGCCCGGGACAGGGGGCGGGGAACGCTGAAGCTTTCTTT. It yields the protein CASSPGQGAGNAEAFF.

There are a few counts of this clonotype. This CDR3 is CASTLSLIDNEQYF. In DNA form, the CDR3 reads TGTGCCAGTACCCTAAGTCTAATCGACAATGAGCAGTACTTC. This chain uses TRBV19 with TRBJ2-7; D gene uncertain. Germline lookup yields CDR1 LNHDA and CDR2 SQIVND (reference sequence). The CDR3 covers 14 residues. The germline V and J ends were trimmed by 7 bases and 7 bases, with 20 bases remaining between them.

This clonotype was observed a handful of times. This chain uses TRBV27 with TRBJ2-4; 12 nucleotides agree with TRBD2. This CDR3 region has 17 residues. The germline gives CDR1 MNHEY, CDR2 SMNVEV (reference sequence). V trimming: 3 bases; J trimming: 7 bases; junction bases outside the gene matches: 10. The CDR3 reads CASSFLPLAGGLNIQYF. For the CDR3, the DNA is TGTGCCAGCAGTTTCCTGCCCCTAGCGGGGGGGCTCAACATTCAGTACTTC.